This TCR beta chain was captured by sequencing in a study of blood T cell repertoires in COVID-19. Turning to the study itself: There were acute and convalescent COVID-19 samples, and they came from the United States, Italy and Spain. In each case, the material was cDNA or gDNA derived from T cells, B-cell-depleted T cells, or PBMCs.

As originally analysed: Amplifying reference gene primers gave estimates of nucleated cell counts. Some clones are missing from TCRdb's copy, which holds only in-frame ones; the method was immunoSEQ multiplex PCR. V, J and clone size are taken as reported in that table, and D and trimming were inferred from the DNA itself. The repertoire holds about 210,000 clones, with 65% to 85% as singletons. The CDR3 runs to 14 residues. CDR1 and CDR2 (germline): MDHEN, SYDVKM. V lost 3 bases to trimming and J lost 6 bases; unmatched junction nucleotides: 7. This receptor was identified in a human donor in a cohort sampled during active COVID-19. Sample: peripheral blood. The genes are TRBV28 and TRBJ2-7, with 8 bases fitting TRBD1. DNA for the CDR3: TGTGCCAGCAGTTTTTCAGGGGGCTCAAGCGAGCAGTACTTC. Amino acid sequence: CASSFSGGSSEQYF. Looking up the rest from reference TRBV28 and TRBJ2-7 gives the full variable domain: DVKVTQSSRYLVKRTGEKVFLECVQDMDHENMFWYRQDPGLGLRLIYFSYDVKMKEKGDIPEGYSVSREKKERFSLILESASTNQTSMYLCASSFSGGSSEQYFGPGTRLTVT.